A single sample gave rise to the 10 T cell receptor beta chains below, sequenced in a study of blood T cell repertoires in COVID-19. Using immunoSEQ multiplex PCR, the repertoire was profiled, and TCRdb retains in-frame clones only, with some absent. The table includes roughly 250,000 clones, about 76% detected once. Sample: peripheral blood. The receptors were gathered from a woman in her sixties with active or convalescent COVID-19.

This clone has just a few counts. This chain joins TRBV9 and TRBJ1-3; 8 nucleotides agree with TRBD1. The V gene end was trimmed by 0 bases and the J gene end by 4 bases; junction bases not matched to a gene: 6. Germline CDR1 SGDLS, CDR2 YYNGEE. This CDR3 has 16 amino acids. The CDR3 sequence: CASSVAGQGYGNTIYF. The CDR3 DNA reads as TGTGCCAGCAGCGTAGCCGGACAGGGCTACGGAAACACCATATATTTT.

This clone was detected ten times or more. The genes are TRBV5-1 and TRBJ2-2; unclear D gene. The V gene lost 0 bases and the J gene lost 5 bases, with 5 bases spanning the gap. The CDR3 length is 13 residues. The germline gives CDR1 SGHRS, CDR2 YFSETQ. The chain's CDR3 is CASSLDSTGELFF. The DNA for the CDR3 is TGCGCCAGCAGCTTGGATTCAACCGGGGAGCTGTTTTTT.

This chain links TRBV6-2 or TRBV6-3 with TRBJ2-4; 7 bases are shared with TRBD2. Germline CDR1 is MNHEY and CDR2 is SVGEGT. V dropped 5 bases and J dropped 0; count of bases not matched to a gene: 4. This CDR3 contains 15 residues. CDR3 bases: TGTGCCAGCAGTCCCCGCGGGGGAGCCAAAAACATTCAGTACTTC. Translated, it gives CASSPRGGAKNIQYF.

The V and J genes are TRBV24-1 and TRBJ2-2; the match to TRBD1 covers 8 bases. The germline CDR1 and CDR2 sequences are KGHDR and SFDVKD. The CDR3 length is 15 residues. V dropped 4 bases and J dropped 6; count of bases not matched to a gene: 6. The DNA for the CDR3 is TGTGCCACCAGTGAGGACAGGGATCCCGCCGGGGAGCTGTTTTTT. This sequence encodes CATSEDRDPAGELFF.

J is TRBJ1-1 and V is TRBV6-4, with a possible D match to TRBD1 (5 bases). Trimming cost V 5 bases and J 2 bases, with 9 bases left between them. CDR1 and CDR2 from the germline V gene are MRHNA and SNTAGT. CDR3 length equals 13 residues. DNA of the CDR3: TGTGCCAGCAGTATAGACAGCAACACTGAAGCTTTCTTT. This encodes CASSIDSNTEAFF.

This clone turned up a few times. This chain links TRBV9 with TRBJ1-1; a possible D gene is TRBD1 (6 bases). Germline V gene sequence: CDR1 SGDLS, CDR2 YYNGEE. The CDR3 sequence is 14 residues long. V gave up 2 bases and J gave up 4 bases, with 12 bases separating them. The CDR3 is CASSVATGSTEAFF. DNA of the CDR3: TGTGCCAGCAGCGTGGCTACAGGGAGCACTGAAGCTTTCTTT.

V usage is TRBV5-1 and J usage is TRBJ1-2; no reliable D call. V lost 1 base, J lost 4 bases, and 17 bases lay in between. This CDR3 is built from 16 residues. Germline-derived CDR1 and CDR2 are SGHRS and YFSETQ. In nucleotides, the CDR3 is TGCGCCAGCAGCTTGATCCCAGGCCAACTGGGCTATGGCTACACCTTC. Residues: CASSLIPGQLGYGYTF.

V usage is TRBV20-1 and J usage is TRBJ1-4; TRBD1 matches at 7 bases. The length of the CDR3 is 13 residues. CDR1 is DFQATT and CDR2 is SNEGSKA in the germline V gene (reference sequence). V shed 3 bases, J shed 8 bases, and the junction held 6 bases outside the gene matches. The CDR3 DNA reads TGCAGTGCTAGTTCAGGGGGAGAGGAAAAACTGTTTTTT. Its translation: CSASSGGEEKLFF.

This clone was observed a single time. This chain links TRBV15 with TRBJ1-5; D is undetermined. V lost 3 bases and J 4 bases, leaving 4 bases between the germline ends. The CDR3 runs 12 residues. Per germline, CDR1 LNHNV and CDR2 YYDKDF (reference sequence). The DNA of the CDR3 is TGTGCCACCAGCAGGGAGAATCAGCCCCAGCATTTT. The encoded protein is CATSRENQPQHF.

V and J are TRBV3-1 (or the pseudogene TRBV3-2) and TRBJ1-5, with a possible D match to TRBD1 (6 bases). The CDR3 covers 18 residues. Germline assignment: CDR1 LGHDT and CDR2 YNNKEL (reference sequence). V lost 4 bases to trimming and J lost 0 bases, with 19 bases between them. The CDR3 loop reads CASSLGTPSTYSNQPQHF. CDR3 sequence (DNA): TGTGCCAGCAGCCTAGGGACACCTAGTACTTATAGCAATCAGCCCCAGCATTTT.